The clone carrying this TCR beta chain has a handful of counts. Sequencing was performed with immunoSEQ multiplex PCR; in TCRdb, only in-frame clones are kept and a portion is missing. The sample includes 85,000 to 130,000 clones, about 85% of them seen just once. This entry is derived from a study of radiotherapy plus CTLA-4 blockade in lung cancer. The CDR3 contains 14 residues. CDR1 and CDR2 from the germline V gene are ENHRY and SYGVKD. Trimming shortened V by 6 bases and J by 4 bases, and 15 bases separated the two germline ends. This sequence joins TRBV10-3 and TRBJ1-2, with unresolved D. This clonotype was obtained from a human donor with non-small cell lung cancer that progressed on radiotherapy plus ipilimumab. Some clones in this sample may be carry-over from other donors' samples. Sequenced material: peripheral blood, taken from a patient treated with radiotherapy plus ipilimumab. The CDR3 bases are TGTGCCATCAGGGGAGAACCAACCAGCTATGGCTACACCTTC. Translating it yields CAIRGEPTSYGYTF.